This passage covers 10 T cell receptor beta chains from one sample sequenced in a study of cytomegalovirus exposure and HLA in healthy donors. 60 Vbeta and 13 Jbeta primers were used in PCR. Clones were read by immunoSEQ multiplex PCR, and TCRdb kept only the in-frame ones, dropping some. This repertoire shows some 150,000 clones, more than 75% found once; its top ten account for more than 2.5%. The sequencing input was PBMCs. All receptors derive from a man aged 18 to 29 in good health and CMV-seropositive.

The rearrangement links TRBV27 to TRBJ2-2; 10 bases fit TRBD1. With V trimmed by 5 bases and J by 2 bases, 8 bases remained unmatched. Germline V lookup: CDR1 MNHEY, CDR2 SMNVEV (reference sequence). The CDR3 spans 17 residues. CDR3 in DNA: TGTGCCAGCAGTATCCTGGGACAGGGGTTAAACACCGGGGAGCTGTTTTTT. Translated, it gives CASSILGQGLNTGELFF.

This chain links TRBV7-2 with TRBJ2-7; tentatively, D is TRBD2 (5 bases). Per the germline V gene, CDR1 is SGHTA and CDR2 is FQGNSA. The CDR3 covers 11 residues. V lost 5 bases and J lost 5, with 7 bases in between. The CDR3 is CASSRRDEQYF. Written as DNA, the CDR3 is TGTGCCAGCAGCCGGCGGGACGAGCAGTACTTC.

The chain carries TRBV29-1 and TRBJ2-7, with a possible D match to TRBD2 (6 bases). Germline-derived CDR1 and CDR2 are SQVTM and ANQGSEA. The CDR3 totals 13 residues. V lost 4 bases, J lost 1 base, and 11 bases lay in between. CDR3 sequence (DNA): TGCAGCGTTGGGGGCGGGAAGTCCTACGAGCAGTACTTC. Amino acid sequence: CSVGGGKSYEQYF.

This clone has a handful of counts. CDR3 coding DNA: TGTGCCAGCAGTTCACAGGGGGCACAGAACACTGAAGCTTTCTTT. It encodes CASSSQGAQNTEAFF. This chain joins TRBV2 and TRBJ1-1, with TRBD1 matching over 9 bases. Per the germline V gene, CDR1 is SNHLY and CDR2 is FYNNEI. Trimming cost V 5 bases and J 1 base; bases outside gene matches: 5. This CDR3 spans 15 amino acids.

The gene calls are TRBV6-5 and TRBJ2-1; D not resolved. The CDR3 length is 13 residues. Germline-derived CDR1 and CDR2 are MNHEY and SVGAGI. V gave up 0 bases and J gave up 12 bases, with 12 bases separating them. CDR3 in amino acids: CASSYSSRARQFF. CDR3 nucleotide sequence: TGTGCCAGCAGTTACTCGTCGCGAGCCCGGCAGTTCTTC.

The V gene is TRBV5-1, the J gene TRBJ1-2, with 8 bases fitting TRBD1. CDR1 is SGHRS and CDR2 is YFSETQ in the germline V gene. CDR3 size: 15 residues. V lost 2 bases and J lost 8; bases outside the gene matches: 11. CDR3 DNA sequence: TGCGCCAGCAGCTTACAAACGGACAGGGCGAGCGGCTACACCTTC. This sequence encodes CASSLQTDRASGYTF.

DNA for the CDR3: TGTGCCAGCAGCCCGCTAGGACAGAGCTCTGGAAACACCATATATTTT. It specifies CASSPLGQSSGNTIYF. The genes are TRBV7-3 and TRBJ1-3; tentative D call: TRBD1 (6 bases). Looked up from germline, CDR1 is SGHTA and CDR2 is FQGTGA. Trimming cost V 5 bases and J 0 bases, with 14 bases left between them. CDR3 size: 16 residues.

The chain couples TRBV9 to TRBJ2-6; 7 bases are a match to TRBD1. The V and J ends lost 0 bases and 2 bases, in that order; junction bases with no gene match: 2. This CDR3 has 16 residues. Germline assignment: CDR1 SGDLS and CDR2 YYNGEE. The CDR3 DNA follows: TGTGCCAGCAGCGTAGCACAGGGGACTGGGGCCAACGTCCTGACTTTC. This sequence encodes CASSVAQGTGANVLTF.

The chain combines TRBV7-6 with TRBJ1-1; D not resolved. Trimming stripped 5 bases from V and 4 bases from J, with 17 bases between. Germline V gives CDR1 SGHVS, CDR2 FNYEAQ. CDR3 length: 15 amino acids. For the CDR3, the DNA is TGTGCCAGCAGCCGAACGGGAGGGCAGTCCACTGAAGCTTTCTTT. Its protein product is CASSRTGGQSTEAFF.

The chain employs TRBV5-8 and TRBJ2-3; maybe TRBD2 (5 bases). Trimming shortened V by 2 bases and J by 0 bases, and 7 bases separated the two germline ends. CDR3 size: 14 residues. Per the germline V gene, CDR1 is SGHTS and CDR2 is YDEGEE. The CDR3 spells CASSLGLSTDTQYF. The CDR3 nucleotides are TGTGCCAGCAGCTTAGGACTGAGCACAGATACGCAGTATTTT.